These 15 T cell receptor beta chains were all obtained from the same sample, sequenced in a study of shared clonotypes between healthy human individuals. The protocol was immunoSEQ multiplex PCR, while the TCRdb copy is restricted to in-frame clones and leaves out a portion. This table has 2,500,000 or so clones, less than 95% appearing once. The sample consisted of naive CD4+ T cells from PBMCs. The subset denotes: CD45RA+ positively selected. These receptors were collected from a young man in good health. Some clones in this sample may be carry-over from other donors' samples.

The chain links TRBV5-8 to TRBJ2-6; perhaps D is TRBD1 or TRBD2 (5 bases each). This CDR3 spans 15 amino acids. Trimming removed 3 bases from V and 4 bases from J, with 11 bases in between. Germline CDR1 is SGHTS and CDR2 is YDEGEE. Here the CDR3 DNA reads TGTGCCAGCAGCTCTGGGACGACGGGGGCCAACGTCCTGACTTTC. Amino acid sequence: CASSSGTTGANVLTF.

The chain has TRBV9 and TRBJ2-3; D uncertain. CDR1 is SGDLS, CDR2 YYNGEE, per germline. Trimming took off 6 bases at V and 2 bases at J, with 16 bases between the two ends. The CDR3 has 15 amino acids. This chain's CDR3 is CASNDHFGPTDTQYF. Here the CDR3 DNA reads TGTGCCAGCAACGACCACTTTGGGCCCACAGATACGCAGTATTTT.

Details on this clone: This specimen includes other DNA sequences encoding the same CDR3. The chain is built from TRBV28 and TRBJ2-7; the D is unclear. The V gene's germline CDR1 is MDHEN and CDR2 SYDVKM. The CDR3 has 13 residues. The germline V and J ends were trimmed by 6 bases and 2 bases, with 11 bases remaining between them. The CDR3 bases are TGTGCCAGCAGCCCGGACCGAGCCTACGAGCAGTACTTC. The encoded protein is CASSPDRAYEQYF.

In nucleotides, the CDR3 is TGCGCCAGCAGTCAATCGGACAGGGTTTGGGGCACTGAAGCTTTCTTT. This translates into CASSQSDRVWGTEAFF. The chain couples TRBV23-1 to TRBJ1-1, with 8 bases aligning to TRBD1. Being an ORF, TRBV23-1 has a function that is uncertain. The ends lost 0 bases at V and 4 bases at J; junction bases unmatched: 7. This CDR3 has 16 amino acids.

The gene calls are TRBV6-6 and TRBJ1-3; D gene uncertain. Germline CDR1 reads MNHNY; CDR2 reads SVGAGI (reference sequence). The CDR3 totals 16 residues. Trimming removed 8 bases at V and 0 bases at J, with 17 bases between. The CDR3 nucleotides read TGTGCCAGCTACCTTAGTCAGGCAAACTCTGGAAACACCATATATTTT. Its protein product is CASYLSQANSGNTIYF.

The chain recombines TRBV6-5 with TRBJ2-3; TRBD2 matches at 10 bases. After removal of 7 bases from V and 4 bases from J, the junction contained 8 bases not matched to a gene. CDR3 size: 15 residues. CDR1 and CDR2 from the germline V gene are MNHEY and SVGAGI. CDR3: CASTPLAGIADTQYF. The DNA of the CDR3 is TGTGCCAGCACTCCACTAGCGGGAATCGCAGATACGCAGTATTTT.

V usage is TRBV5-3 and J usage is TRBJ2-1, with TRBD1 identical over 7 bases. TRBV5-3 is recorded as an ORF, its role being uncertain. The J segment lost 7 bases and the V segment lost 3 bases, leaving 13 bases of the junction unmatched. The CDR3 runs to 16 residues. In DNA form, the CDR3 reads TGTGCCAGAAGCTCCAAACCGGGACAGTGTGAGAATGAGCAGTTCTTC. Residues: CARSSKPGQCENEQFF.

V and J are TRBV29-1 and TRBJ2-7; a weak D match, TRBD1 (6 bases). Trimming left V 6 bases short and J 1 base short, with 19 bases between. This CDR3 region has 15 residues. CDR1 and CDR2 from the germline V gene are SQVTM and ANQGSEA. CDR3 sequence reads: CSVTPPSGQSYEQYF. The CDR3 DNA follows: TGCAGCGTGACGCCACCCTCAGGACAGTCCTACGAGCAGTACTTC.

This clone was seen only a few times. The chain has TRBV18 and TRBJ2-7, with D uncertain. This CDR3 comprises 14 residues. Trimming left V 3 bases short and J 2 bases short, with 11 bases between. Germline CDR1 KGHSH, CDR2 LQKENI. CDR3 in DNA: TGTGCCAGCTCACCTCAGTCTTCGGCCTACGAGCAGTACTTC. Translation gives CASSPQSSAYEQYF. The complete variable domain, with remaining parts taken from reference TRBV18 and TRBJ2-7, reads NAGVMQNPRHLVRRRGQEARLRCSPMKGHSHVYWYRQLPEEGLKFMVYLQKENIIDESGMPKERFSAEFPKEGPSILRIQQVVRGDSAAYFCASSPQSSAYEQYFGPGTRLTVT.

V gene TRBV5-1 combines with J gene TRBJ2-5; no clear D gene. Germline V gene sequence: CDR1 SGHRS, CDR2 YFSETQ. V lost 4 bases, J lost 6 bases, and 16 bases lay in between. This CDR3 has 14 amino acids. The CDR3 loop is CASSPPDKAKTQYF. In DNA, the CDR3 is TGCGCCAGCAGCCCACCTGACAAGGCGAAGACCCAGTACTTC.

The V call is TRBV18, the J call TRBJ2-1; D is possibly TRBD2 (5 bases). The CDR3 consists of 15 residues. The germline CDR1 and CDR2 sequences are KGHSH and LQKENI. V lost 1 base and J lost 9, with 16 bases in between. CDR3 sequence: CASSPLGPREGEQFF. The CDR3 DNA reads as TGTGCCAGCTCACCACTCGGCCCCCGAGAGGGTGAGCAGTTCTTC.

Only a few counts were recorded for this clone. V usage is TRBV5-6 and J usage is TRBJ2-3; TRBD1 or TRBD2 may be the D gene (6 bases each). The germline CDR1 and CDR2 sequences are SGHDT and YYEEEE. This CDR3 spans 16 amino acids. V was cut by 4 bases and J by 6 bases, with 21 bases left in between. The chain's CDR3 is CASSTSSSGGGDTQYF. CDR3 nucleotide sequence: TGTGCCAGCAGCACGAGCAGTTCAGGAGGGGGGGATACGCAGTATTTT.

The chain carries TRBV20-1 and TRBJ1-2, with a weak D call TRBD1 (5 bases). Germline lookup yields CDR1 DFQATT and CDR2 SNEGSKA (reference sequence). V was pared by 3 bases and J by 12 bases, with 14 bases between. The CDR3 spans 11 residues. CDR3 in DNA: TGCAGTGCTAGTTCGGGGGAAAGCCACACCTTC. Translating it yields CSASSGESHTF.

This rearrangement joins TRBV14 to TRBJ1-4; D is possibly TRBD1 (6 bases). The CDR3 runs to 14 residues. Looked up from germline, CDR1 is SGHDN and CDR2 is FVKESK. Trimming took off 2 bases at V and 8 bases at J, with 12 bases between the two ends. The CDR3 bases are TGTGCCAGCAGCCAAACAGGGAAGGGGGAAAAACTGTTTTTT. It codes for CASSQTGKGEKLFF.

The V call is TRBV30, the J call TRBJ1-4; TRBD1 matches 11 bases. The CDR3 has 19 amino acids. The V and J ends lost 0 bases and 0 bases, in that order; junction bases with no gene match: 9. CDR1 and CDR2 (germline): GTSNPN, SVGIG (reference sequence). In DNA, the CDR3 is TGTGCCTGGAGTGTACGCTTGGGGACAGGGGGAGCAACTAATGAAAAACTGTTTTTT. Residues: CAWSVRLGTGGATNEKLFF.